A selection of T cell receptor beta chains follows, all from one sample in a study of shared clonotypes between healthy human individuals. Assay used: immunoSEQ multiplex PCR; TCRdb lists only in-frame clones, some missing. The sample shows more than 550,000 clones, 90% to 95% of them seen only once. Sequencing was performed on naive CD8+ T cells sorted from blood. Source of these receptors: a man aged 30-40 years in good health. Both conserved end residues are part of each CDR3. Each record gives: V gene, J gene, clone size, D gene, CDR3 DNA, CDR3 protein. The D gene is left open where the match is weak. Not every row has a clone size; where given, it reads once, few, many or a size class.

V gene: TRBV9
J gene: TRBJ2-1
clone size: .
D gene: .
CDR3 DNA: TGTGCCAGCAGCGGCGTCGGGGTGGAGCAGTTCTTC
CDR3 protein: CASSGVGVEQFF

V gene: TRBV13
J gene: TRBJ2-1
clone size: .
D gene: .
CDR3 DNA: TGTGCCAGCAGCCCCTCCGGGGTCGTTCAGTTCTTC
CDR3 protein: CASSPSGVVQFF

V gene: TRBV7-6
J gene: TRBJ2-5
clone size: .
D gene: .
CDR3 DNA: TGTGCCAGCAGCCGTCGTCCTAACTCCGGTGTCAAAGAGACCCAGTACTTC
CDR3 protein: CASSRRPNSGVKETQYF

V gene: TRBV6-5
J gene: TRBJ1-1
clone size: once
D gene: .
CDR3 DNA: TGTGCCAGCAGTTACTCTCGCTCGAACACTGAAGCTTTCTTT
CDR3 protein: CASSYSRSNTEAFF

V gene: TRBV11-2
J gene: TRBJ2-7
clone size: .
D gene: TRBD2
CDR3 DNA: TGTGCCAGCAGCTACCCCCTCGAGCGGGAATCCTACGAGCAGTACTTC
CDR3 protein: CASSYPLERESYEQYF

V gene: TRBV28
J gene: TRBJ2-7
clone size: .
D gene: .
CDR3 DNA: TGTGCCAGCAGTTCCCCTGTGAAGGACACCTTCTCCTACGAGCAGTACTTC
CDR3 protein: CASSSPVKDTFSYEQYF

V gene: TRBV11-2
J gene: TRBJ2-7
clone size: .
D gene: .
CDR3 DNA: TGTGCCAGCAGCTTTTCCGACGGGTCAAGCTCCTACGAGCAGTACTTC
CDR3 protein: CASSFSDGSSSYEQYF

V gene: TRBV7-7
J gene: TRBJ1-2
clone size: .
D gene: .
CDR3 DNA: TGTGCCAGCAGCTCCGAGAGGGAAACCTATGGCTACACCTTC
CDR3 protein: CASSSERETYGYTF

V gene: TRBV6-1
J gene: TRBJ2-7
clone size: .
D gene: TRBD1
CDR3 DNA: TGTGCCAGCAGTGAGGGAACAGGGGGAAGCTACGAGCAGTACTTC
CDR3 protein: CASSEGTGGSYEQYF

V gene: TRBV10-3
J gene: TRBJ2-1
clone size: .
D gene: TRBD2
CDR3 DNA: TGTGCCATCAGATCTATTGGACTAGCGGACGACAATGAGCAGTTCTTC
CDR3 protein: CAIRSIGLADDNEQFF

V gene: TRBV6-5
J gene: TRBJ1-5
clone size: .
D gene: .
CDR3 DNA: TGTGCCAGCAGTTACTCGGCGTATAGCAATCAGCCCCAGCATTTT
CDR3 protein: CASSYSAYSNQPQHF

V gene: TRBV18
J gene: TRBJ2-7
clone size: .
D gene: .
CDR3 DNA: TGTGCCAGCTCACCGATGGACAGCTCAATCCCTCTGTACGAGCAGTACTTC
CDR3 protein: CASSPMDSSIPLYEQYF

V gene: TRBV14
J gene: TRBJ2-1
clone size: .
D gene: .
CDR3 DNA: TGTGCCAGCAGCCAAAGGGCGGGCACCTACAATGAGCAGTTCTTC
CDR3 protein: CASSQRAGTYNEQFF

V gene: TRBV7-2
J gene: TRBJ2-3
clone size: .
D gene: TRBD2
CDR3 DNA: TGTGCCAGCAGCGCTGCATTAGCGGGGGGAGATACGCAGTATTTT
CDR3 protein: CASSAALAGGDTQYF

V gene: TRBV29-1
J gene: TRBJ2-1
clone size: .
D gene: TRBD2
CDR3 DNA: TGCAGCGTTGGAGGGACTAGCATTACGGATGAGCAGTTCTTC
CDR3 protein: CSVGGTSITDEQFF

V gene: TRBV5-1
J gene: TRBJ2-2
clone size: .
D gene: .
CDR3 DNA: TGCGCCAGCAGCTTGAATCTTGGACTCGTCGGGACCGGGGAGCTGTTTTTT
CDR3 protein: CASSLNLGLVGTGELFF

V gene: TRBV5-1
J gene: TRBJ2-7
clone size: .
D gene: .
CDR3 DNA: TGCGCCAGCAGCAAAGGGAGTACCTCCTACGAGCAGTACTTC
CDR3 protein: CASSKGSTSYEQYF

V gene: TRBV21-1
J gene: TRBJ2-3
clone size: once
D gene: .
CDR3 DNA: TGTGCCAGCAGCAAATCCAGCAAAGGTGGGCTAGCGGACTACACAGATACGCAGTATTTT
CDR3 protein: CASSKSSKGGLADYTDTQYF

V gene: TRBV10-1
J gene: TRBJ2-1
clone size: .
D gene: .
CDR3 DNA: TGCGCCAGCAGTGAGTCGGGGGCGGGCCCGGCCAACAATGAGCAGTTCTTC
CDR3 protein: CASSESGAGPANNEQFF